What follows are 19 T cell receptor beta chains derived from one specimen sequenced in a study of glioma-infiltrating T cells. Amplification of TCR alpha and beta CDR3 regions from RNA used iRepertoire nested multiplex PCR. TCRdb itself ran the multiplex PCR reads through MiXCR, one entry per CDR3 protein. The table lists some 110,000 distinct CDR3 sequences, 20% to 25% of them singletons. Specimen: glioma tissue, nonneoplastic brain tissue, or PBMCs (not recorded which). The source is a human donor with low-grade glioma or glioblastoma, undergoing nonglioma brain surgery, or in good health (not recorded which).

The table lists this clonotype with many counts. CDR3 DNA: TGTGCCAGCTACACCGGGACTGGTTTGTATGAGCAGTTCTTC. It encodes CASYTGTGLYEQFF. The J gene is TRBJ2-1, the V gene TRBV27; possibly TRBD2 for D (6 bases). The germline V gene encodes CDR1 MNHEY and CDR2 SMNVEV (reference sequence). Trimming stripped 8 bases from V and 8 bases from J, with 19 bases between. This CDR3 is 14 amino acids long.

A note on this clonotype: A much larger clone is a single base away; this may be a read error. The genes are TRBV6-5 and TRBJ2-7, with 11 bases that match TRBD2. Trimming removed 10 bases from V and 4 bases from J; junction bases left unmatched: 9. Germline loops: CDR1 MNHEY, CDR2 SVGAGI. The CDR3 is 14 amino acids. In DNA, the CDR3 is TGTGCCACCCACTTAGCGGGAGGGCTATACGAGCAGTACTTC. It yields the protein CATHLAGGLYEQYF.

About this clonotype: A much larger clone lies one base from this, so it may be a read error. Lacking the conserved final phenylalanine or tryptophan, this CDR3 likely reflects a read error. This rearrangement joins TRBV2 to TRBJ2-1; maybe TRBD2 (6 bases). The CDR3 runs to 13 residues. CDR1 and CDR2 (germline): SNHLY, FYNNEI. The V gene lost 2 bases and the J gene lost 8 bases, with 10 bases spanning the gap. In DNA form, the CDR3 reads TGTGCCAGCAGTGAACTGGGGGACTATGAGCAGTTCTTA. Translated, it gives CASSELGDYEQFL.

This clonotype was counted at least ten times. The CDR3 here is CASSLVQGPSPGELFF. The CDR3 region has the DNA TGTGCCAGCAGTTTAGTTCAGGGGCCTAGCCCCGGGGAGCTGTTTTTT. The chain employs TRBV12-3 or TRBV12-4 and TRBJ2-2; weak D call: TRBD1 (6 bases). This CDR3 is 16 amino acids long. V lost 1 base and J lost 6, with 15 bases in between.

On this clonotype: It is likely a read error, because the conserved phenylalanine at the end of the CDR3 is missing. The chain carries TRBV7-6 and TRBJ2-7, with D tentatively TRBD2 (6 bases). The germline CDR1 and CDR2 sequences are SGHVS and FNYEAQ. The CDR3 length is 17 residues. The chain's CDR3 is CASSFLATGLENYEQYS. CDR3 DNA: TGCGCCAGCAGCTTCCTCGCGACGGGACTGGAGAACTACGAGCAGTACTCC.

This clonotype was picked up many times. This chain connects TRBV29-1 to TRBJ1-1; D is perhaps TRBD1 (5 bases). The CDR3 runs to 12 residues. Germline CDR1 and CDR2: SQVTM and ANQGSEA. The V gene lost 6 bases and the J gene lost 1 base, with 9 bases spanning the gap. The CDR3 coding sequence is TGCAGCGTGGAGACAGCGAACACTGAAGCTTTCTTT. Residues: CSVETANTEAFF.

In nucleotides, the CDR3 is TGTGCCTGGAGTGAGAAGGGACTAGCGGGCCAAGAGACCCAGTACTTC. Translating gives CAWSEKGLAGQETQYF. V gene TRBV30 combines with J gene TRBJ2-5, with TRBD2 identical over 12 bases. The CDR3 is made up of 16 amino acids. J gave up 1 base and V 1 base, and 4 bases lay outside the gene matches. Germline V gene data show CDR1 as GTSNPN and CDR2 as SVGIG (reference sequence).

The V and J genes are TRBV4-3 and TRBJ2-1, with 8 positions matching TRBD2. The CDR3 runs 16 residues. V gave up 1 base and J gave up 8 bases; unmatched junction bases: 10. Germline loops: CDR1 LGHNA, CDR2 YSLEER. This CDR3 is CASSQVGGLGVDEQFF. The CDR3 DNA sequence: TGCGCCAGCAGCCAAGTGGGGGGACTAGGCGTGGATGAGCAGTTCTTC.

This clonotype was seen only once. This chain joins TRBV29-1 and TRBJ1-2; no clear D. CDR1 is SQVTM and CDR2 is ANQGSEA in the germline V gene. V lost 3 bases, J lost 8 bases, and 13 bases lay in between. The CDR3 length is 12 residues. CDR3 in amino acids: CSVEAGIYGYTF. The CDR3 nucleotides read TGCAGCGTTGAGGCCGGAATCTACGGCTACACCTTC.

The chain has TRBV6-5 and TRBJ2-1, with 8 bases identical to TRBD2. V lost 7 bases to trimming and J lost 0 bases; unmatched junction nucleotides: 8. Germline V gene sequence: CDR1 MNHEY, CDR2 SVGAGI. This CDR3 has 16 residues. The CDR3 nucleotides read TGTGCCAGCATTCCACATAGCGGGAACTCCTACAATGAGCAGTTCTTC. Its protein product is CASIPHSGNSYNEQFF.

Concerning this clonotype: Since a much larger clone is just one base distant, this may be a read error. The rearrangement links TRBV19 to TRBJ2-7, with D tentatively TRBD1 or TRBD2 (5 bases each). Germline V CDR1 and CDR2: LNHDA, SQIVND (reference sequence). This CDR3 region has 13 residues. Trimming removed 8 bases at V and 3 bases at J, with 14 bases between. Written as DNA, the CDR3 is TGTGCCAGTGGGGACCGAGGATTCTACGAGCAGTACTTC. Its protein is CASGDRGFYEQYF.

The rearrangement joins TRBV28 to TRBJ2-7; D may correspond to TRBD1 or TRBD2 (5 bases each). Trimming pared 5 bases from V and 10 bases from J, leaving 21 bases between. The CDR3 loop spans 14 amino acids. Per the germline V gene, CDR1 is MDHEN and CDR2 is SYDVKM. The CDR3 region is CASSHWTGTRYQYF. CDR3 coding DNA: TGTGCCAGCAGTCATTGGACGGGGACCCGGTATCAGTACTTC.

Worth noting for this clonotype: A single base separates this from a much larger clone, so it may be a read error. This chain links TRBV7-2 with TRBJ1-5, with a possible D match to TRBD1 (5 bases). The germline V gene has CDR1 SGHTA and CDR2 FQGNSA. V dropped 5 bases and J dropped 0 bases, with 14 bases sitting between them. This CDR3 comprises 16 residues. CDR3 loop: CASSPRDWGSNQPQHF. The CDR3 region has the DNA TGTGCCAGCAGCCCCCGGGACTGGGGTAGCAATCAGCCCCAGCATTTT.

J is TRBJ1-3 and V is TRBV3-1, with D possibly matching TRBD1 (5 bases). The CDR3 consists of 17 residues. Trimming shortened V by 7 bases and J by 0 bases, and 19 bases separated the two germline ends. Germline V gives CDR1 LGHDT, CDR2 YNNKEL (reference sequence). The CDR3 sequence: CASTTGTDHISGNTIYF. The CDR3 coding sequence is TGTGCCAGCACCACCGGGACGGATCATATCTCTGGAAACACCATATATTTT.

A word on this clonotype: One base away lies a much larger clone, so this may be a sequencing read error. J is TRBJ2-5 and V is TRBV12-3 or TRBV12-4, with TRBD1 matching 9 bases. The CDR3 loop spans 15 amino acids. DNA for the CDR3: TGTGCCAGCAGTAGCGACAGGGGGGGTCGAGAGACCCTGTACTTC. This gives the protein CASSSDRGGRETLYF.

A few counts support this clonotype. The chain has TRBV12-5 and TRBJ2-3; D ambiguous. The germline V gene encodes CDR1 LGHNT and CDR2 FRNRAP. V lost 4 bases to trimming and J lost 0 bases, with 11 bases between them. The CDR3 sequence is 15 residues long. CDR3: CASGSEGKSTDTQYF. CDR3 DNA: TGTGCTAGTGGTTCAGAAGGGAAGAGCACAGATACGCAGTATTTT. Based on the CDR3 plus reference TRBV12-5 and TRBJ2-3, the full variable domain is DARVTQTPRHKVTEMGQEVTMRCQPILGHNTVFWYRQTMMQGLELLAYFRNRAPLDDSGMPKDRFSAEMPDATLATLKIQPSEPRDSAVYFCASGSEGKSTDTQYFGPGTRLTVL.

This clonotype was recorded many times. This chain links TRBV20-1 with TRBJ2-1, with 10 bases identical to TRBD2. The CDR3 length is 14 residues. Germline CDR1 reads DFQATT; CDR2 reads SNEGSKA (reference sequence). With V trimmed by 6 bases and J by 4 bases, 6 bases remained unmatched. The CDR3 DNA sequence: TGCAGTGCCCAACTAGCGGGAATATACAATGAGCAGTTCTTC. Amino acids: CSAQLAGIYNEQFF.

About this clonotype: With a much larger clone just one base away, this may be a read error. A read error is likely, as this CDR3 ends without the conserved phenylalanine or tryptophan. CDR3 nucleotide sequence: TGCAGTGCTAGAGGGCGGTGGGGCAGGAACGAGACCCAGTACCTC. Residues: CSARGRWGRNETQYL. The chain joins TRBV20-1 to TRBJ2-5, with D possibly TRBD1 on 5 matching bases. There are 15 residues in the CDR3. V dropped 1 base and J dropped 5 bases, with 17 bases sitting between them. Germline lookup yields CDR1 DFQATT and CDR2 SNEGSKA (reference sequence).

As DNA, the CDR3 is TGTGCCAGCAGTTCTCTGCGGGAAGGGGCAGCTCCGCAGTATTTT. Protein sequence: CASSSLREGAAPQYF. This chain uses TRBV6-6 with TRBJ2-3, with D possibly being TRBD2 (6 bases). With 4 bases removed from V and 10 bases from J, the gap between germline ends came to 21 bases. Germline CDR1 reads MNHNY; CDR2 reads SVGAGI (reference sequence). The CDR3 covers 15 residues.